A single sample is the source of the 17 T cell receptor beta chains below, sequenced in a study of PD-1 blockade in classical Hodgkin lymphoma (TCRdb year 2020). Libraries were prepared through the immunoSEQ multiplex PCR assay. Sourced from immuneACCESS, this table was stored by TCRdb with only in-frame sequences that have V and J called. A share of the clones is absent; for the studies checked, an unresolved V gene accounts for under half, and the remainder has no known explanation. Within this sample are 25,000 to 35,000 clones, with roughly 71% of them counted one time only. Roughly 24% of the sample comes from the top ten. The time point label here, explained by the study, means: cycle 2 day 1 (C2D1) of nivolumab. All trial patients had relapsed after autologous stem cell transplantation, with cohorts A, B and C differing in prior brentuximab vedotin exposure. The sequencing used peripheral blood mononuclear cells (PBMCs), collected before the second cycle of nivolumab. The receptors were gathered from a human donor with classical Hodgkin lymphoma.

The J gene is TRBJ2-7, the V gene TRBV18; D is tentatively TRBD1 or TRBD2 (5 bases each). The CDR3 length is 15 residues. Germline V gene sequence: CDR1 KGHSH, CDR2 LQKENI. Trimming removed 5 bases at V and 2 bases at J, with 16 bases between. The CDR3 DNA follows: TGTGCCAGCTCAGAGGGGCTGTATCCTACCTACGAGCAGTACTTC. It codes for CASSEGLYPTYEQYF.

The V gene is TRBV9, the J gene TRBJ2-1; D possibly uses TRBD1 or TRBD2 (5 bases each). The CDR3 covers 15 residues. V dropped 6 bases and J dropped 5 bases, with 18 bases sitting between them. From germline, CDR1 is SGDLS and CDR2 YYNGEE. CDR3 sequence (DNA): TGTGCCAGCATGATCCTCCGGGACGGAGACAATGAGCAGTTCTTC. Its protein is CASMILRDGDNEQFF.

The V and J genes are TRBV11-2 and TRBJ2-3; no reliable D call. V was trimmed by 0 bases and J by 0 bases, leaving 4 bases between them. This CDR3 contains 14 residues. Germline CDR1 and CDR2: SGHAT and FQNNGV. The CDR3 sequence is CASSLETSTDTQYF. For the CDR3, the DNA is TGTGCCAGCAGCTTAGAAACTAGCACAGATACGCAGTATTTT.

V is TRBV7-2 and J is TRBJ1-5; D gene uncertain. CDR3 length equals 12 residues. Germline CDR1 is SGHTA and CDR2 is FQGNSA. V was shortened by 8 bases and J by 3 bases, with 8 bases between the two germline ends. The CDR3 region has the DNA TGTGCCAGCGGAGTTCCCAATCAGCCCCAGCATTTT. Translated, it gives CASGVPNQPQHF.

The chain is built from TRBV19 and TRBJ1-1, with a possible D match to TRBD1 (5 bases). Germline CDR1 reads LNHDA; CDR2 reads SQIVND (reference sequence). The germline V and J ends were trimmed by 3 bases and 0 bases, with 11 bases remaining between them. This CDR3 region has 15 residues. The CDR3, as DNA: TGTGCCAGTAGTATCGGTCCAGGGCTGAACACTGAAGCTTTCTTT. It translates to CASSIGPGLNTEAFF.

This clone was seen at least ten times. The rearrangement joins TRBV19 to TRBJ1-6; no clear D. CDR3 length: 17 residues. V was trimmed by 2 bases and J by 14 bases, leaving 25 bases between them. Germline V gives CDR1 LNHDA, CDR2 SQIVND (reference sequence). The DNA of the CDR3 is TGTGCCAGTAGTATAAACGGAGTGCCAGGCCTAATTGGTGCCCTCCACTTT. The encoded protein is CASSINGVPGLIGALHF.

The chain links TRBV28 to TRBJ2-1; the D is unclear. The germline V gene has CDR1 MDHEN and CDR2 SYDVKM. Trimming removed 1 base at V and 16 bases at J, with 11 bases between. The CDR3 extends over 11 amino acids. CDR3 in DNA: TGTGCCAGCAGTTTATCGTTGGAACAATTCTTC. It translates to CASSLSLEQFF.

The CDR3 here is CASSLGQGLVTIYF. In nucleotides, the CDR3 is TGTGCCAGCAGTTTGGGGCAGGGGTTAGTCACCATATATTTT. The chain uses TRBV28 and TRBJ1-3, with a weak D call TRBD1 (6 bases). The CDR3 totals 14 residues. Germline values: CDR1 MDHEN, CDR2 SYDVKM. Deletions cut 3 bases from V and 9 bases from J, with 15 bases between.

The gene calls are TRBV9 and TRBJ2-2; D is possibly TRBD2 (5 bases). The CDR3 spans 15 residues. Germline CDR1 is SGDLS and CDR2 is YYNGEE. V lost 3 bases, J lost 1 base, and 10 bases lay in between. The CDR3 loop reads CASSGRGMNTGELFF. The CDR3 DNA reads TGTGCCAGCAGCGGGCGAGGGATGAACACCGGGGAGCTGTTTTTT.

The rearrangement uses TRBV6-5 and TRBJ1-2; a possible D gene is TRBD1 (6 bases). CDR1 MNHEY and CDR2 SVGAGI come from the germline V gene. CDR3 length: 15 residues. Trimming stripped 8 bases from V and 2 bases from J, with 18 bases between. The DNA of the CDR3 is TGTGCCAGCCGAGGAGGGGGGGAAGCCAACTATGGCTACACCTTC. As protein: CASRGGGEANYGYTF.

This clone was counted between two and nine times. The same CDR3 can be traced to other DNA sequences in this sample. This chain uses TRBV30 with TRBJ2-5; 8 bases fit TRBD2. This CDR3 region has 17 residues. CDR1 and CDR2 (germline): GTSNPN, SVGIG (reference sequence). The V gene end was trimmed by 3 bases and the J gene end by 2 bases; junction bases not matched to a gene: 14. Here the CDR3 DNA reads TGTGCCTGGAGAAAGAGGTTTACGGGGGGGCTTCAAGAGACCCAGTACTTC. This sequence encodes CAWRKRFTGGLQETQYF. Full variable domain (missing parts from reference TRBV30 and TRBJ2-5): SQTIHQWPATLVQPVGSPLSLECTVEGTSNPNLYWYRQAAGRGLQLLFYSVGIGQISSEVPQNLSASRPQDRQFILSSKKLLLSDSGFYLCAWRKRFTGGLQETQYFGPGTRLLVL.

The chain has TRBV6-6 and TRBJ1-6; D is undetermined. V was cut by 5 bases and J by 6 bases, with 2 bases left in between. CDR1 and CDR2 from the germline V gene are MNHNY and SVGAGI (reference sequence). This CDR3 has 11 amino acids. The CDR3 sequence is CASSLNSPLHF. As DNA, the CDR3 is TGTGCCAGCAGTCTTAATTCACCCCTCCACTTT.

The rearrangement uses TRBV28 and TRBJ1-5, with 10 bases aligning to TRBD1. The V and J ends lost 7 bases and 2 bases, in that order; junction bases with no gene match: 17. This CDR3 region has 19 residues. Germline assignment: CDR1 MDHEN and CDR2 SYDVKM. The CDR3: CASKTYLTPGTGGNQPQHF. DNA of the CDR3: TGTGCCAGCAAGACCTACTTGACCCCGGGGACAGGGGGCAATCAGCCCCAGCATTTT.

The genes are TRBV5-6 and TRBJ2-2; D remains ambiguous. In germline, CDR1 is SGHDT, CDR2 YYEEEE. The V end was cut by 0 bases, the J end by 2 bases, with 8 bases between. The CDR3 has 15 residues. The CDR3: CASSLGPGNTGELFF. CDR3 DNA sequence: TGTGCCAGCAGCTTGGGTCCCGGAAACACCGGGGAGCTGTTTTTT.

The J gene is TRBJ2-3, the V gene TRBV19; D possibly corresponds to TRBD2 (6 bases). CDR1 LNHDA and CDR2 SQIVND come from the germline V gene (reference sequence). The CDR3 totals 15 residues. The V and J ends lost 6 bases and 1 base respectively, with 14 bases between them. This chain's CDR3 is CASRGLGGGTDTQYF. CDR3 sequence (DNA): TGTGCCAGTAGGGGACTGGGCGGGGGCACAGATACGCAGTATTTT.

This clone was counted a few times. This chain uses TRBV7-3 with TRBJ2-3; D unclear. Germline V gene sequence: CDR1 SGHTA, CDR2 FQGTGA. Trimming removed 5 bases from V and 6 bases from J, with 12 bases in between. The CDR3 contains 13 residues. CDR3 sequence reads: CASSRAVGDTQYF. CDR3 DNA sequence: TGTGCCAGCAGCCGAGCTGTCGGCGATACGCAGTATTTT.

V gene TRBV19 combines with J gene TRBJ1-2; 7 nucleotides line up with TRBD1. The CDR3 runs to 14 residues. CDR1 is LNHDA and CDR2 is SQIVND in the germline V gene (reference sequence). V shed 4 bases, J shed 8 bases, and the junction held 10 bases outside the gene matches. The CDR3 nucleotides read TGTGCCAGTAGTACCCTACAGGGGATCGGCGGCTACACCTTC. It is translated as CASSTLQGIGGYTF.